These T cell receptor beta chains were read from a single sample in a study of breast tumors, draining lymph nodes, adjacent tissues. TCRdb passed the multiplex PCR reads through MiXCR, listing each CDR3 protein once. The sample has 130,000 or so distinct CDR3 sequences; roughly 33% are singletons. The sequencing sample was made of axillary lymph node tissue. These receptors originate from a female donor with breast cancer. Some clones in this sample may be carry-over from other donors' samples. Both conserved end residues are part of each CDR3. D genes are given only for firm matches. The size entry is marked missing in some rows and otherwise reads once, few, many or a size class.

TGTGCCAGCAGCACTATACTTCCCAGGGAAGTTGGAACCAAAAACATTCAGTACTTC	CASSTILPREVGTKNIQYF	many	TRBV7-9	.	TRBJ2-4
TGTGCCAGCAACGACAGGGCCTATGGTGAAAAACTGTTTTTT	CASNDRAYGEKLFF	many	TRBV7-9	TRBD1	TRBJ1-4
TGTGCCAGCAGCGTTCGGGACAGGAGCTCCTACGAGCAGTACTTC	CASSVRDRSSYEQYF	many	TRBV9	TRBD1	TRBJ2-7
TGCGCCAGCAGCTTGGCCTGGCCAAGATCCGATACGCAGTATTTT	CASSLAWPRSDTQYF	many	TRBV5-1	.	TRBJ2-3
TGTGCCAGCAGTTACTCAGGAGGTGGCTACACCTTC	CASSYSGGGYTF	many	TRBV6-5	.	TRBJ1-2
TGTGCCAGCAGTTCTACAGGGCGAATCGGGTATGGCTACACCTTC	CASSSTGRIGYGYTF	few	TRBV27	.	TRBJ1-2
TGTGCCACCAGTGATCGTCAGGGGGGGAAGGGGCAGCAGTTCTTC	CATSDRQGGKGQQFF	many	TRBV24-1	.	TRBJ2-1
TGTGCCAGCAGAGACGCGGGGGGTCCTTACAATGAGCAGTTCTTC	CASRDAGGPYNEQFF	.	TRBV12-3/TRBV12-4	TRBD2	TRBJ2-1
TGTACCACCAGCAGAGATGGAGAGACCCAGTACTTC	CTTSRDGETQYF	many	TRBV15	.	TRBJ2-5
TGTGCCAGCAGCCAAGCTGGGGGAGTAAACTATGGCTACCCCTTC	CASSQAGGVNYGYPF	many	TRBV7-2	.	TRBJ1-2
TGTGCCAGCAGCGAAGGGATATTGGGCAATCAGCCCCAGCATTTT	CASSEGILGNQPQHF	many	TRBV5-8	.	TRBJ1-5
TGTGCCAGCAGTTACTCGCAGGGGGCTCCGAACAATGAGCAGTTCTTC	CASSYSQGAPNNEQFF	.	TRBV6-5	TRBD1	TRBJ2-1
TGCGCCAGCAGCCAAAGAATGGGGGCTCTAAATCAGCCCCAGCATTTT	CASSQRMGALNQPQHF	many	TRBV4-1	.	TRBJ1-5
TGTGCCAGCAGCACATGGGGCGGGGGCACTGAAGCTTTCTTT	CASSTWGGGTEAFF	many	TRBV9	.	TRBJ1-1
TGTGCCAGCAGTTGTGGGGGATTAAGTTCACCCCTCCACTTT	CASSCGGLSSPLHF	.	TRBV28	.	TRBJ1-6
TGTGCCAGCAGTTCCCCCGGGACATGGGGCACCGGGGAGCTGTTTTTT	CASSSPGTWGTGELFF	few	TRBV28	.	TRBJ2-2
TGTGCCAGTAGTATGGGGAGGGGTTCGGGCGAGCAGTATTTT	CASSMGRGSGEQYF	.	TRBV19	TRBD2	TRBJ2-3
TGTGCCAGCGAGCAACAGGGGTCGAGCACAGATACGCAGTATTTT	CASEQQGSSTDTQYF	few	TRBV6-1	TRBD1	TRBJ2-3
TGTGCCAGCCGACCTAATGAAAAACTGTTTTTT	CASRPNEKLFF	.	TRBV28	.	TRBJ1-4
TGTGCCAGCAGTTACGGCGAGACAGGGGGCGCTGAACCCCTCCACTTT	CASSYGETGGAEPLHF	.	TRBV6-5	TRBD1	TRBJ1-6
TGTGCCAGCAGTTACAGCCAGCAAGAGACCCAGTACTTC	CASSYSQQETQYF	many	TRBV6-5	.	TRBJ2-5
TGTGCCAGCAACACCGGGCGGGGGTCCCAAGAGACCCAGTACTTC	CASNTGRGSQETQYF	many	TRBV7-9	TRBD2	TRBJ2-5
TGTGCCAGCAGCGTAGGGGGGACAACTCCCCAAGAGACCCAGTACTTC	CASSVGGTTPQETQYF	many	TRBV9	.	TRBJ2-5
TGCAGTGCCCCGGAAAGTAGCGGGGCCTCCTACAATGAGCAGTTCTTC	CSAPESSGASYNEQFF	many	TRBV20-1	TRBD2	TRBJ2-1
TGTGCCAGTATGGAAACTCTGATGGGCGCTGATCAGCCCCAGCATTTT	CASMETLMGADQPQHF	many	TRBV19	.	TRBJ1-5
TGTGCCAGCAGCCCTCGACAGGGGTTTAATGAAAAACTGTTTTTT	CASSPRQGFNEKLFF	many	TRBV9	TRBD1	TRBJ1-4